The clone carrying this TCR beta chain was counted between two and nine times. Its antigen is as yet unknown. Construction of TCR beta libraries was performed using quantitative 5'-RACE with molecular barcodes. TCRdb independently ran MiXCR on the 5' RACE reads; one entry per CDR3 protein. The table includes around 150,000 distinct CDR3 sequences, 15% to 20% detected once. The data originate from a study of CD8 T cells in ankylosing spondylitis. The study, taken as a whole, reports: Made up of fewer than 10 highly homologous variants, a TCR beta motif appeared characteristic of ankylosing spondylitis blood.

The source is a male donor with ankylosing spondylitis or in good health (not recorded which). Sequencing input: blood, either unsorted or a sorted T cell fraction (not recorded which).

The CDR3 DNA reads TGCGCCAGCAGCCTCCCGGGGCTCGAGCAGTACTTC. It translates to CASSLPGLEQYF. The rearrangement joins TRBV5-1 to TRBJ2-7; D possibly matches TRBD1 or TRBD2 (5 bases each). Trimming stripped 4 bases from V and 6 bases from J, with 11 bases between. Per germline, CDR1 SGHRS and CDR2 YFSETQ. There are 12 residues in the CDR3.